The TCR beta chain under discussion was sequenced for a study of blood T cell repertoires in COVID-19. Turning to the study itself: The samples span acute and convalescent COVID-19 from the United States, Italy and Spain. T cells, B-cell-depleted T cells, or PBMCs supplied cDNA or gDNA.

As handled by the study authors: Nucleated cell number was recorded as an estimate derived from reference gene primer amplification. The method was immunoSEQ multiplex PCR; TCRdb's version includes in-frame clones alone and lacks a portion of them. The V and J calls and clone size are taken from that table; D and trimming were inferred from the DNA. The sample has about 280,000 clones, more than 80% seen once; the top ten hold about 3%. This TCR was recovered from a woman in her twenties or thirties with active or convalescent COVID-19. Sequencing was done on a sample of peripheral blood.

CDR3 amino acids: CASSLTGVNYGYTF. CDR3 sequence (DNA): TGTGCCAGCAGCCTGACAGGGGTTAACTATGGCTACACCTTC. The rearrangement uses TRBV9 and TRBJ1-2, with TRBD1 matching over 8 bases. Germline lookup yields CDR1 SGDLS and CDR2 YYNGEE. V dropped 4 bases and J dropped 1; count of bases not matched to a gene: 3. The CDR3 has 14 amino acids. The variable domain in full, completed from reference TRBV9 and TRBJ1-2, reads DSGVTQTPKHLITATGQRVTLRCSPRSGDLSVYWYQQSLDQGLQFLIQYYNGEERAKGNILERFSAQQFPDLHSELNLSSLELGDSALYFCASSLTGVNYGYTFGSGTRLTVV.